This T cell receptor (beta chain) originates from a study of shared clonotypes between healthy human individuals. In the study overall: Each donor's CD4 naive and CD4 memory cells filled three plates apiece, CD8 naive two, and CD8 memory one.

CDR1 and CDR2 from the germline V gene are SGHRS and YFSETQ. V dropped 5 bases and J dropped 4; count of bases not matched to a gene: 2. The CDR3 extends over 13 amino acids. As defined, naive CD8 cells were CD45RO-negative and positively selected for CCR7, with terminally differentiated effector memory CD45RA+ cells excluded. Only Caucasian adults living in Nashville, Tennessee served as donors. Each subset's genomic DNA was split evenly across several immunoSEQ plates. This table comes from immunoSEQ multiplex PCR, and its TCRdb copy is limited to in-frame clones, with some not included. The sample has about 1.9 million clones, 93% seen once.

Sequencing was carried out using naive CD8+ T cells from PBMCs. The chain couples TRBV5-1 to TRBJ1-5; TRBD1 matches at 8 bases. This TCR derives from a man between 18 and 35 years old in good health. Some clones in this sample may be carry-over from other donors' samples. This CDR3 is CASRDRENQPQHF. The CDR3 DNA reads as TGCGCCAGCAGGGACAGGGAAAATCAGCCCCAGCATTTT.